The clone carrying this TCR beta chain was seen at least ten times. Its antigen remains unknown. Primers used in a second PCR of roughly 7 to 12 cycles were a sample-barcoded 5' primer and a J-beta primer mix. Each of the cDNA molecules was tagged by a template-switch adaptor with 12 random nucleotides. MiXCR, applied by TCRdb to the 5' RACE reads, yields one record per CDR3 protein. The sample contains hundreds of thousands of distinct CDR3 sequences, 25% to 35% of which appear only once. This CDR3 comprises 16 residues. After removal of 5 bases from V and 5 bases from J, the junction contained 12 bases not matched to a gene. This sample stems from a study of blood T cells in healthy people across ages. Study-wide points: Per-million-T-cell TCR beta diversity fell roughly linearly with age.

The origin of this receptor is an elderly woman in good health. Sequencing was done on a sample of blood. This sequence joins TRBV12-3 or TRBV12-4 and TRBJ2-5; 9 positions agree with TRBD1. The CDR3 sequence is CASSIFRDRAMETQYF. The CDR3 DNA reads TGTGCCAGCAGTATATTCCGGGACAGGGCTATGGAGACCCAGTACTTC.